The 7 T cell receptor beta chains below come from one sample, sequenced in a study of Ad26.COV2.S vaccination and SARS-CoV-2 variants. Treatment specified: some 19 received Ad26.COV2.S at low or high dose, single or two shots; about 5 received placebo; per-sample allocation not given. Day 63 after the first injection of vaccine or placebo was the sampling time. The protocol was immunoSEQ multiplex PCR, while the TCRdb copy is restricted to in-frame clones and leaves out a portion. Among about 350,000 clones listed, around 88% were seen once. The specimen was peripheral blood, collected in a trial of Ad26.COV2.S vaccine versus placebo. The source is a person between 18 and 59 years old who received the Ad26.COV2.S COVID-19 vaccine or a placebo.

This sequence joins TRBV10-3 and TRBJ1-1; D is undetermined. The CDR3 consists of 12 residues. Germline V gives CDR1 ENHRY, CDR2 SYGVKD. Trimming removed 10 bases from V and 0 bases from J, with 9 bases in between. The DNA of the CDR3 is TGTGCCACCGGCCGGGTGAACACTGAAGCTTTCTTT. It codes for CATGRVNTEAFF.

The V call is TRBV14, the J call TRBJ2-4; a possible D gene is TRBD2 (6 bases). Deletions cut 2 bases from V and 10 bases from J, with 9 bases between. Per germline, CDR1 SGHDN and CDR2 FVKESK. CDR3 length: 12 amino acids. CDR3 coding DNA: TGTGCCAGCAGCCAAAGGGAGGCGATTCAGTACTTC. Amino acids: CASSQREAIQYF.

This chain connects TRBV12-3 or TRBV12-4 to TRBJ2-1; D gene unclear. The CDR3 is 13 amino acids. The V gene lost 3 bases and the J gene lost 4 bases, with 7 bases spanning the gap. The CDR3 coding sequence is TGTGCCAGCAGTTTTGCGGAGTACAATGAGCAGTTCTTC. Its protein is CASSFAEYNEQFF.

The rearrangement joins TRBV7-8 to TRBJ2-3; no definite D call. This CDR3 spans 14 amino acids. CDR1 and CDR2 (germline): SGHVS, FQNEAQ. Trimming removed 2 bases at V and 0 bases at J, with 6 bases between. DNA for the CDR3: TGTGCCAGCAGCTTATATTACAGCACAGATACGCAGTATTTT. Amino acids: CASSLYYSTDTQYF.

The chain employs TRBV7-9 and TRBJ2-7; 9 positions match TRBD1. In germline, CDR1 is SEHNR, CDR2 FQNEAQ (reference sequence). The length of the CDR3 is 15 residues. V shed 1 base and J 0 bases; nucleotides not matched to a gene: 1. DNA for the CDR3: TGTGCCAGCAGCTTAGAGGACAGGGGCTCCTACGAGCAGTACTTC. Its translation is CASSLEDRGSYEQYF.

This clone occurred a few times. The CDR3 reads CASSVAPASGGQETQYF. Here the CDR3 DNA reads TGTGCCAGCAGCGTAGCCCCCGCTAGCGGGGGACAAGAGACCCAGTACTTC. This chain connects TRBV9 to TRBJ2-5; 10 bases map to TRBD2. The germline V gene encodes CDR1 SGDLS and CDR2 YYNGEE. Unmatched junction bases numbered 7, after V lost 0 bases and J lost 2 bases. The CDR3 spans 17 residues. Filled out from reference TRBV9 and TRBJ2-5, the complete variable domain reads DSGVTQTPKHLITATGQRVTLRCSPRSGDLSVYWYQQSLDQGLQFLIQYYNGEERAKGNILERFSAQQFPDLHSELNLSSLELGDSALYFCASSVAPASGGQETQYFGPGTRLLVL.

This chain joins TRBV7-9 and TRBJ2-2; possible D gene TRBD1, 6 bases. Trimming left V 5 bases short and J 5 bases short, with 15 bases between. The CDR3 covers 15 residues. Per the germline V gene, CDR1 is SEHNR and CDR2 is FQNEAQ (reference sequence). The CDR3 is CASSPPQGRTGELFF. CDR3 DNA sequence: TGTGCCAGCAGCCCCCCCCAGGGGCGGACCGGGGAGCTGTTTTTT.